This TCR beta chain emerged from a study of cytomegalovirus exposure and HLA in healthy donors. Study results and limitations: Analysis was carried out at a later point, and it linked a missense DCLRE1C variant to TCR beta V- and J-gene trimming.

Concerning this clone: Antigen unknown.

The CDR3 contains 13 residues. The junction had 7 bases not matched to a gene; V was cut back by 7 bases and J by 7 bases. The germline CDR1 and CDR2 sequences are SQVTM and ANQGSEA. It was with 60 Vbeta and 13 Jbeta primers that the PCR ran. Libraries were prepared by immunoSEQ multiplex PCR; TCRdb keeps only in-frame clonotypes and omits some of them. The sample carries some 110,000 clones, approximately 70% recorded once. This chain connects TRBV29-1 to TRBJ2-1; 10 nucleotides match TRBD1. The clonotype comes from a man aged 30 to 39 in good health and CMV-seropositive. Source material: PBMCs. The CDR3 nucleotides read TGCAGCGGACGGACAGGGGGAGGGAATGAGCAGTTCTTC. Translated, it gives CSGRTGGGNEQFF.